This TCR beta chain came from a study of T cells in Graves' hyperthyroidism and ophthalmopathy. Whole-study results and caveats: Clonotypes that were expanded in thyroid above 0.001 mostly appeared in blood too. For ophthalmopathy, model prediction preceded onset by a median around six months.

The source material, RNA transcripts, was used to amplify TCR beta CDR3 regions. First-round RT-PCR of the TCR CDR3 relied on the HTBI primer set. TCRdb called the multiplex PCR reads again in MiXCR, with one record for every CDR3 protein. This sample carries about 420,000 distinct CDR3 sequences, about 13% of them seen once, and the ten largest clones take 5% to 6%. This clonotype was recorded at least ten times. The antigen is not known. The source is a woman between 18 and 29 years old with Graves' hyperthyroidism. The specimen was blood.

CDR3 in DNA: TGTGCCAGCCGCGGGGCGGGGGGTGGAAACACCATATATTTT. Translation: CASRGAGGGNTIYF. The V gene is TRBV6-1, the J gene TRBJ1-3; TRBD1 is a possible D gene (5 bases). V lost 8 bases and J lost 3, with 14 bases in between. Germline V lookup: CDR1 MNHNS, CDR2 SASEGT. CDR3 length equals 14 residues.